This T cell receptor (beta chain) stems from a study of metastatic and nonmetastatic thyroid tumors. J lost 1 base, V lost 7 bases, and 6 bases had no gene match. CDR3 size: 16 residues. In germline, CDR1 is LNHDA, CDR2 SQIVND (reference sequence). Study-level points and caveats: According to reports, the diversity of TCR beta was significantly higher in malignant thyroid tumors than in benign nodules, and this held in both blood and tumor samples.

This clone was counted at least ten times. Its matching antigen is unknown. Study processing details: A distant-metastasis classifier for papillary thyroid cancer was built using CDR3 differences across clinicopathological groups. TCRdb re-called clones via MiXCR from the PCR reads. The V and J calls follow TCRdb's processing rather than the paper's. The repertoire consists of under 40,000 clones, with roughly 15% occurring once and the leading ten covering around 3.3%. All patients reached thyroid surgery having received no treatment beforehand. The TCR was taken from a female donor with papillary thyroid cancer or a benign thyroid nodule (not recorded which). Some clones in this sample may be carry-over from other donors' samples. This chain links TRBV19 with TRBJ2-2; 10 bases are shared with TRBD1. Sequencing was done on a sample of blood. The CDR3 loop is CASKGWDRGNTGELFF. The DNA of the CDR3 is TGTGCCAGTAAAGGGTGGGACAGGGGGAACACCGGGGAGCTGTTTTTT.